One sample yielded the 3 T cell receptor beta chains listed below, sequenced in a study of CD8 T cells in ankylosing spondylitis. TCRdb passed the 5' RACE reads through MiXCR, listing each CDR3 protein once. The data contain approximately 140,000 distinct CDR3 sequences, 7% to 10% of them singletons. Material: synovial fluid, either unsorted or a sorted T cell fraction (not recorded which). These receptors originate from a male donor with ankylosing spondylitis.

In its sample, this clonotype was seen many times. The chain carries TRBV20-1 and TRBJ1-1, with 10 bases that match TRBD1. V shed 1 base, J shed 1 base, and the junction held 0 bases outside the gene matches. This CDR3 is built from 14 residues. Germline V gene data show CDR1 as DFQATT and CDR2 as SNEGSKA (reference sequence). CDR3 sequence reads: CSARGDRGNTEAFF. CDR3 sequence (DNA): TGCAGTGCTAGAGGGGACAGGGGGAACACTGAAGCTTTCTTT.

This chain connects TRBV6-5 to TRBJ2-1; TRBD2 aligns across 11 bases. Trimming removed 0 bases from V and 9 bases from J; junction bases left unmatched: 13. The CDR3 is 18 amino acids. Germline CDR1 reads MNHEY; CDR2 reads SVGAGI. CDR3 region: CASSYSGLSGRAKTEQFF. CDR3 in DNA: TGTGCCAGCAGTTACTCGGGCCTTAGCGGGAGGGCTAAGACTGAGCAGTTCTTC.

The J gene is TRBJ2-1, the V gene TRBV12-3 or TRBV12-4; either TRBD1 or TRBD2 may supply D (6 bases each). Trimming took 6 bases from V and 4 from J, leaving 19 bases between them. The CDR3 extends over 16 amino acids. CDR3 bases: TGTGCCAGCAGCCCGGGGGCAGGGGCCCATTACAATGAGCAGTTCTTC. It is translated as CASSPGAGAHYNEQFF.